The rows below give T cell receptor beta chains drawn from one sample of a study of early T cells in non-severe SARS-CoV-2 infection. TCRdb reanalysed the 5' RACE reads using MiXCR and keeps one entry per CDR3 protein. Of tens of thousands of distinct CDR3 sequences listed, under 6.5% are singletons. Sequencing was carried out using whole blood. The receptors derive from an adult who was a healthcare worker with PCR-confirmed SARS-CoV-2 infection or an uninfected control (not recorded which). Each CDR3 is given with its conserved first and last residue. D genes are given only for firm matches. The size field is filled for only some rows; it gives once, few, many or a size class.

>TRBJ2-1|TRBV20-1|TRBD2|few
TGCAGTGCTGCGACTAGCGGGAGGGCCAATGAGCAGTTCTTC
CSAATSGRANEQFF
>TRBJ2-7|TRBV4-1|-|many
TGCGCCAGCAGCCAAGTCCCTGGGATGGGCTTCTACGAGCAGTACTTC
CASSQVPGMGFYEQYF
>TRBJ2-6|TRBV10-3|TRBD1|-
TGTGCCATCTCGGGGACAGTCAGCCCCAACTCTGGGGCCAACGTCCTGACTTTC
CAISGTVSPNSGANVLTF
>TRBJ2-7|TRBV28|TRBD2|few
TGTGCCAGCAGTCCCCTGAGGTCCCCGGGACTAGCGGGAGTACTTCAGTACTTC
CASSPLRSPGLAGVLQYF
>TRBJ2-3|TRBV7-8|TRBD2|-
TGTGCCAGCAGCGCCGTAGCGGGAGGGCTTTTAGATACGCAGTATTTT
CASSAVAGGLLDTQYF
>TRBJ1-1|TRBV7-9|-|many
TGTGCCAGCAGAGGTGGAGTATGGACTGAAGCTTTCTTT
CASRGGVWTEAFF
>TRBJ1-3|TRBV7-2|-|many
TGTGCCAGCAGCTCCGAAGGGCCCTCTGGAAACACCATATATTTT
CASSSEGPSGNTIYF
>TRBJ1-3|TRBV2|TRBD1|many
TGTGCCAGCGGGGGACAGGTCACCATATATTTT
CASGGQVTIYF
>TRBJ1-1|TRBV12-5|-|many
TGTGCTAGTGGTTTGGAGGGCGCTTTAGGAGCTTTCTTT
CASGLEGALGAFF
>TRBJ1-5|TRBV5-6|-|many
TGTGCCAGCAGCTTGTGGGGGGCGCGGAATCAGCCCCAGCATTTT
CASSLWGARNQPQHF
>TRBJ2-5|TRBV7-3|-|few
TGTGCCAGCAGCTTAAGAGGCGGGTTAGAGATGGAGACCCAGTACTTC
CASSLRGGLEMETQYF